The 5 T cell receptor beta chains given below trace back to one sample, sequenced in a study of Ad26.COV2.S vaccination and SARS-CoV-2 variants (dated by TCRdb to about 2021). Receptor amplification or capture employed the immunoSEQ multiplex PCR assay. What TCRdb holds here is the immuneACCESS table cut down to in-frame rearrangements. Part of the clones is not present; checked against another copy, under half of the missing clones reflect an unresolved V gene, and the others are unexplained. The sample includes 300,000 to 350,000 clones, with 86% observed a single time. The ten largest clones capture around 10% of the sample. The meaning of the sample's treatment or condition label: roughly 19 received Ad26.COV2.S at low or high dose, single or two shots; 5 received placebo; per-sample allocation not given. For vaccine and placebo recipients, repertoires were sequenced using samples collected on day 63 after the first injection.

The source was peripheral blood, collected in a trial of Ad26.COV2.S vaccine versus placebo. These receptors all stem from a person between 18 and 65 years old who received the Ad26.COV2.S COVID-19 vaccine or a placebo.

This chain joins TRBV30 and TRBJ2-5; TRBD2 matches at 8 bases. V shed 3 bases, J shed 2 bases, and the junction held 11 bases outside the gene matches. CDR1 is GTSNPN, CDR2 SVGIG, per germline (reference sequence). This CDR3 region has 16 residues. The CDR3 region is CAWSPPRLARQETQYF. As DNA, the CDR3 is TGTGCCTGGAGCCCCCCAAGACTAGCGCGACAAGAGACCCAGTACTTC.

DNA of the CDR3: TGTGCCAGCAGCGCCCCCGGGACATACTACAATGAGCAGTTCTTC. It specifies CASSAPGTYYNEQFF. This rearrangement joins TRBV9 to TRBJ2-1; TRBD1 is a possible D gene (6 bases). The V and J ends lost 3 bases and 3 bases respectively, with 13 bases between them. From germline, CDR1 is SGDLS and CDR2 YYNGEE. The CDR3 sequence is 15 residues long.

The chain combines TRBV5-1 with TRBJ1-4; D gene uncertain. Trimming took off 4 bases at V and 3 bases at J, with 13 bases between the two ends. Germline V gene sequence: CDR1 SGHRS, CDR2 YFSETQ. This CDR3 is built from 15 residues. This CDR3 reads CASSPFQPSNEKLFF. In DNA form, the CDR3 reads TGCGCCAGCAGCCCGTTTCAACCCTCTAATGAAAAACTGTTTTTT.

This clone was detected a few times. The J gene is TRBJ2-2, the V gene TRBV6-5; D is uncertain. Germline assignment: CDR1 MNHEY and CDR2 SVGAGI. Trimming removed 6 bases at V and 2 bases at J, with 13 bases between. There are 15 residues in the CDR3. The CDR3 DNA reads TGTGCCAGCAGCCAGTTCTGGCCCAACACCGGGGAGCTGTTTTTT. It yields the protein CASSQFWPNTGELFF.

V usage is TRBV7-9 and J usage is TRBJ1-2; D is perhaps TRBD1 (5 bases). Germline-derived CDR1 and CDR2 are SEHNR and FQNEAQ (reference sequence). This CDR3 has 15 amino acids. Trimming stripped 4 bases from V and 4 bases from J, with 16 bases between. In DNA form, the CDR3 reads TGTGCCAGCAGCTCCGGACATCAAAGAGGCTATGGCTACACCTTC. This codes for CASSSGHQRGYGYTF.